Following are 21 T cell receptor beta chains from one sample sequenced in a study of T cells in Graves' hyperthyroidism and ophthalmopathy. There were TCR beta CDR3 regions amplified from RNA transcripts. RT-PCR in the first round (using the HTBI primer set) targeted the TCR CDR3. TCRdb analysed the multiplex PCR reads with MiXCR anew, one entry per CDR3 protein. Of over 450,000 distinct CDR3 sequences listed, about 15% are singletons. Sequenced material: blood. The receptors here all came from a woman between 18 and 29 years old with Graves' ophthalmopathy.

The rearrangement joins TRBV29-1 to TRBJ2-3; 13 positions match TRBD2. The CDR3 sequence is 15 residues long. Germline loops: CDR1 SQVTM, CDR2 ANQGSEA. The V gene end was trimmed by 7 bases and the J gene end by 2 bases; junction bases not matched to a gene: 6. CDR3: CSGVGLAGDTDTQYF. The CDR3 bases are TGCAGCGGGGTAGGACTAGCGGGAGACACAGATACGCAGTATTTT.

This clonotype was observed at least ten times. The chain has TRBV20-1 and TRBJ2-1; a weak D match, TRBD2 (6 bases). Germline V gene lookup returns CDR1 DFQATT and CDR2 SNEGSKA (reference sequence). The CDR3 has 15 residues. V was trimmed by 0 bases and J by 6 bases, leaving 15 bases between them. Here the CDR3 reads CSARDPRLVSNEQFF. CDR3 bases: TGCAGTGCTAGAGATCCCCGACTAGTCTCCAATGAGCAGTTCTTC.

V gene TRBV5-4 combines with J gene TRBJ1-6, with D uncertain. CDR1 is SGHNT and CDR2 is YYREEE in the germline V gene (reference sequence). V lost 2 bases, J lost 6 bases, and 3 bases lay in between. This CDR3 spans 12 amino acids. In DNA form, the CDR3 reads TGTGCCAGCAGCTTTCTTAATTCACCCCTCCACTTT. Protein: CASSFLNSPLHF.

In its sample, this clonotype was seen many times. The chain uses TRBV20-1 and TRBJ2-7; D is perhaps TRBD1 (6 bases). The germline V gene has CDR1 DFQATT and CDR2 SNEGSKA (reference sequence). This CDR3 is 13 amino acids long. Deletions cut 3 bases from V and 6 bases from J, with 15 bases between. Here the CDR3 reads CSASHRDGREQYF. In DNA, the CDR3 is TGCAGTGCTAGCCACAGGGACGGCCGCGAGCAGTACTTC.

This clonotype was recorded only once. A much larger clone is a single base away; this may be a read error. J is TRBJ1-6 and V is TRBV6-1; maybe TRBD1 (6 bases). This CDR3 contains 14 residues. V was trimmed by 3 bases and J by 10 bases, leaving 13 bases between them. Per the germline V gene, CDR1 is MNHNS and CDR2 is SASEGT. Here the CDR3 reads CASSEVRGNSPLHF. The DNA of the CDR3 is TGTGCCAGCAGTGAGGTCAGGGGAAACTCACCCCTCCACTTT.

This clonotype was observed at least ten times. This chain joins TRBV27 and TRBJ2-5; 13 bases fit TRBD2. This CDR3 region has 19 residues. With 0 bases clipped from V and 2 bases from J, the junction kept 9 bases outside the gene matches. Germline assignment: CDR1 MNHEY and CDR2 SMNVEV (reference sequence). The CDR3: CASSLSTSGGARLQETQYF. The CDR3 coding sequence is TGTGCCAGCAGTTTATCTACTAGCGGGGGGGCCCGATTACAAGAGACCCAGTACTTC.

This clonotype showed up many times. The rearrangement links TRBV9 to TRBJ1-1; D not certain. The CDR3 length is 14 residues. Germline loops: CDR1 SGDLS, CDR2 YYNGEE. V was trimmed by 0 bases and J by 2 bases, leaving 8 bases between them. This CDR3 is CASSVGPANTEAFF. The CDR3, as DNA: TGTGCCAGCAGCGTAGGGCCGGCTAACACTGAAGCTTTCTTT.

This clonotype came up many times. The CDR3 DNA follows: TGCAGTGCCCGCCTGGGGGGATCACGAAACATTCAGTACTTC. This gives the protein CSARLGGSRNIQYF. The chain has TRBV20-1 and TRBJ2-4, with D perhaps TRBD2 (6 bases). This CDR3 spans 14 amino acids. The germline V gene encodes CDR1 DFQATT and CDR2 SNEGSKA (reference sequence). V lost 6 bases, J lost 6 bases, and 18 bases lay in between.

Many counts were recorded for this clonotype. V is TRBV18 and J is TRBJ2-5, with a tentative D call TRBD1 (6 bases). From germline, CDR1 is KGHSH and CDR2 LQKENI. The CDR3 spans 17 residues. Trimming took off 3 bases at V and 1 base at J, with 18 bases between the two ends. The CDR3 here is CASSPPGQLGAQETQYF. The CDR3 DNA sequence: TGTGCCAGCTCACCCCCAGGACAGCTTGGGGCCCAAGAGACCCAGTACTTC.

At least ten counts were recorded for this clonotype. The V gene is TRBV2, the J gene TRBJ2-1; D may be TRBD1 or TRBD2 (5 bases each). CDR3 length equals 14 residues. Trimming stripped 6 bases from V and 8 bases from J, with 17 bases between. CDR1 is SNHLY, CDR2 FYNNEI, per germline. Here the CDR3 reads CASSGDLTVDEQFF. In DNA form, the CDR3 reads TGTGCCAGCAGCGGGGACCTGACTGTGGATGAGCAGTTCTTC.

This clonotype showed up many times. V gene TRBV27 combines with J gene TRBJ1-2; tentatively, D is TRBD1 (6 bases). V was cut by 0 bases and J by 1 base, with 12 bases left in between. Germline CDR1 and CDR2: MNHEY and SMNVEV (reference sequence). The CDR3 contains 16 residues. CDR3 DNA sequence: TGTGCCAGCAGTTTATCGATCAACAGGGATAACTATGGCTACACCTTC. As protein: CASSLSINRDNYGYTF.

This clonotype was seen ten or more times. J is TRBJ2-3 and V is TRBV11-2; a weak D match, TRBD2 (7 bases). Germline V CDR1 and CDR2: SGHAT, FQNNGV. Trimming pared 1 base from V and 5 bases from J, leaving 13 bases between. This CDR3 is 15 amino acids long. The CDR3 sequence is CASSLGPRGGDTQYF. CDR3 sequence (DNA): TGTGCCAGCAGCTTAGGTCCGAGGGGGGGAGATACGCAGTATTTT.

The genes are TRBV6-2 or TRBV6-3 and TRBJ1-1; D is perhaps TRBD1 (5 bases). CDR1 is MNHEY, CDR2 SVGEGT, per germline. Trimming took 2 bases from V and 1 from J, leaving 8 bases between them. The CDR3 contains 14 residues. The CDR3 reads CASSYDSSNTEAFF. The CDR3 nucleotides are TGTGCCAGCAGTTACGACAGTTCGAACACTGAAGCTTTCTTT.

This clonotype was seen many times. This chain links TRBV20-1 with TRBJ2-3; 9 bases match TRBD2. J was trimmed by 2 bases and V by 0 bases; bases with no gene match: 6. The CDR3 sequence is 16 residues long. CDR1 and CDR2 from the germline V gene are DFQATT and SNEGSKA (reference sequence). The CDR3, as DNA: TGCAGTGCTAGAGATGATCGCGGGAGGGCCACAGATACGCAGTATTTT. Protein: CSARDDRGRATDTQYF.

The chain combines TRBV13 with TRBJ2-6; the match to TRBD1 covers 8 bases. V shed 5 bases, J shed 6 bases, and the junction held 15 bases outside the gene matches. Germline assignment: CDR1 PRHDT and CDR2 FYEKMQ (reference sequence). The CDR3 length is 18 residues. CDR3 sequence reads: CASSPDRGTGALANVLTF. For the CDR3, the DNA is TGTGCCAGCAGCCCCGACAGGGGTACGGGTGCTCTGGCCAACGTCCTGACTTTC.

This clonotype was seen a handful of times. The V call is TRBV6-1, the J call TRBJ1-2, with 7 bases that match TRBD1. Germline trimming cut 6 bases from V and 2 bases from J; bases unmatched to any gene: 6. Per the germline V gene, CDR1 is MNHNS and CDR2 is SASEGT. This CDR3 is built from 14 residues. Written as DNA, the CDR3 is TGTGCCAGCAGGAATGCACAGGGGAACTATGGCTACACCTTC. Protein sequence: CASRNAQGNYGYTF.

CDR3 loop: CASSQDGTSGRMSETQYF. The CDR3 nucleotides are TGTGCCAGCAGCCAAGACGGGACTAGCGGGAGGATGTCAGAGACCCAGTACTTC. The J gene is TRBJ2-5, the V gene TRBV4-2, with 15 bases that match TRBD2. CDR3 length: 18 amino acids. V trimming: 0 bases; J trimming: 4 bases; junction bases outside the gene matches: 6. CDR1 and CDR2 (germline): LGHNA, YNFKEQ.

This sequence joins TRBV10-3 and TRBJ2-2; D is undetermined. The CDR3 is 12 residues long. Trimming removed 10 bases at V and 6 bases at J, with 12 bases between. CDR1 is ENHRY, CDR2 SYGVKD, per germline. This CDR3 is CATVGWAGELFF. CDR3 DNA: TGTGCCACGGTCGGTTGGGCCGGGGAGCTGTTTTTT.

This clonotype was detected ten times or more. The chain uses TRBV28 and TRBJ2-3; TRBD2 aligns across 14 bases. Germline V gene data show CDR1 as MDHEN and CDR2 as SYDVKM. The CDR3 length is 18 residues. Germline trimming cut 6 bases from V and 2 bases from J; bases unmatched to any gene: 10. This chain's CDR3 is CASSSPPGLAGATDTQYF. As DNA, the CDR3 is TGTGCCAGCAGCTCTCCCCCGGGACTAGCGGGGGCCACAGATACGCAGTATTTT.

J is TRBJ2-7 and V is TRBV25-1; 7 positions match TRBD2. The CDR3 consists of 16 residues. In germline, CDR1 is MGHDK, CDR2 SYGVNS. After removal of 2 bases from V and 3 bases from J, the junction contained 10 bases not matched to a gene. CDR3 amino acids: CASSEKTGTKGYEQYF. As DNA, the CDR3 is TGTGCCAGCAGTGAAAAAACCGGGACTAAGGGCTACGAGCAGTACTTC.

This clonotype was recorded at least ten times. V usage is TRBV6-1 and J usage is TRBJ1-2, with a possible D match to TRBD1 (6 bases). V was pared by 5 bases and J by 5 bases, with 15 bases between. This CDR3 spans 14 amino acids. Germline V CDR1 and CDR2: MNHNS, SASEGT. CDR3 sequence (DNA): TGTGCCAGCAGTATAAGACAGGATCCGTATGGCTACACCTTC. It specifies CASSIRQDPYGYTF.